This T cell receptor beta chain was found in a study of siplizumab effects on memory and regulatory T cells. Study results and caveats: Naive versus memory phenotype went unassigned for roughly 75-95% of proliferating CD4+ or CD8+ clones. Siplizumab caused a significant drop in alloreactive sequences traceable to unstimulated CD4+ memory cells. The apparent diversity of naive T cells exceeded that of memory cells, and naive T cells seemed to make a major contribution to the alloresponse.

On this clone itself: Its antigen is not known.

Profiled with immunoSEQ multiplex PCR; TCRdb holds only in-frame clones, not every one. The table has some 100,000 clones, about 91% seen once. The sample consisted of Tregs sorted from blood. The receptor was derived from a human donor in good health.

In DNA form, the CDR3 reads TGTGCCAGCAGCCGGACGCCCTGGACAGGGCATCAAGAGCAGTACTTC. Encoded protein: CASSRTPWTGHQEQYF. The V call is TRBV11-1, the J call TRBJ2-7; TRBD1 aligns across 8 bases. There are 16 residues in the CDR3. CDR1 and CDR2 (germline): SGHAT, FQDESV (reference sequence). The trim removed 5 bases at V and 7 bases at J, leaving 16 bases unmatched.